These 32 T cell receptor beta chains came from one sample sequenced in a study of blood T cell repertoires in COVID-19. TCRdb's copy holds only in-frame clones and misses some; the assay was immunoSEQ multiplex PCR. The sample yields hundreds of thousands of clones, under 95% seen once. Sample: PBMCs or T cells enriched from blood (not recorded which). The receptor set was obtained from a man aged 60-69 years who had recovered from COVID-19.

To note about this clone: The same CDR3 is also encoded by other DNA sequences in this sample. The rearrangement links TRBV5-6 to TRBJ2-1, with 11 bases lining up with TRBD2. This CDR3 is 15 amino acids long. Unmatched junction bases numbered 3, after V lost 0 bases and J lost 7 bases. Germline V CDR1 and CDR2: SGHDT, YYEEEE. The chain's CDR3 is CASSLGLAGGNEQFF. The CDR3 DNA reads TGTGCCAGCAGCTTGGGTCTAGCGGGGGGAAATGAGCAGTTCTTC.

This clone was detected only once. The rearrangement links TRBV11-3 to TRBJ2-1; weak D call: TRBD2 (6 bases). Germline V gene lookup returns CDR1 SGHNT and CDR2 YENEEA. The CDR3 has 19 residues. Trimming removed 5 bases at V and 0 bases at J, with 23 bases between. The CDR3 DNA sequence: TGTGCCAGCAGCCAGGCTGGTACCGTGGGGGGTGGCTCCTACAATGAGCAGTTCTTC. This gives the protein CASSQAGTVGGGSYNEQFF.

The chain uses TRBV25-1 and TRBJ1-3; no definite D call. V shed 2 bases and J shed 7 bases, with 9 bases lying between them. The length of the CDR3 is 13 residues. CDR1 is MGHDK and CDR2 is SYGVNS in the germline V gene. This CDR3 is CASSEGARNTIYF. The CDR3 nucleotides read TGTGCCAGCAGTGAAGGTGCGAGGAACACCATATATTTT.

This clone was recorded once. The chain joins TRBV11-2 to TRBJ2-1, with 10 bases lining up with TRBD1. With V trimmed by 5 bases and J by 3 bases, 7 bases remained unmatched. This CDR3 spans 16 amino acids. The germline V gene has CDR1 SGHAT and CDR2 FQNNGV. CDR3 protein: CASSASGQGGYNEQFF. DNA of the CDR3: TGTGCCAGCAGCGCCTCCGGACAGGGGGGCTACAATGAGCAGTTCTTC.

The chain uses TRBV4-1 and TRBJ1-1; TRBD1 is a possible D gene (5 bases). The ends were cut back, 0 bases at V and 6 bases at J, with 17 bases in the middle. Germline loops: CDR1 MGHRA, CDR2 YSYEKL. This CDR3 region has 16 residues. The CDR3 nucleotides are TGCGCCAGCAGCCAAGAACCCCCCGGGGGTCTCGCTGAAGCTTTCTTT. It codes for CASSQEPPGGLAEAFF.

This clone showed up just once. The chain combines TRBV11-3 with TRBJ1-1, with D perhaps TRBD1 (5 bases). Germline CDR1 is SGHNT and CDR2 is YENEEA. This CDR3 has 14 amino acids. The germline V and J ends were trimmed by 3 bases and 4 bases, with 12 bases remaining between them. In DNA, the CDR3 is TGTGCCAGCAGCTTGGCGGGGCCCCCCACTGAAGCTTTCTTT. It encodes CASSLAGPPTEAFF.

The chain combines TRBV9 with TRBJ2-2; D gene uncertain. Trimming stripped 2 bases from V and 4 bases from J, with 9 bases between. The length of the CDR3 is 14 residues. Germline CDR1 SGDLS, CDR2 YYNGEE. The CDR3 sequence is CASSVLASTGELFF. The CDR3, as DNA: TGTGCCAGCAGCGTTTTAGCTTCCACCGGGGAGCTGTTTTTT.

This chain uses TRBV6-1 with TRBJ2-1, with 8 bases matching TRBD2. The germline CDR1 and CDR2 sequences are MNHNS and SASEGT. This CDR3 region has 19 residues. J gave up 0 bases and V 1 base, and 11 bases lay outside the gene matches. The CDR3 DNA sequence: TGTGCCAGCAGTGAAGAAGGGGCTTTAGCGGGAAGCTCCTACAATGAGCAGTTCTTC. It translates to CASSEEGALAGSSYNEQFF.

This clone was seen only once. The chain combines TRBV10-3 with TRBJ2-3, with D maybe TRBD2 (5 bases). The CDR3 length is 14 residues. Trimming took 2 bases from V and 0 from J, leaving 6 bases between them. Germline V gene sequence: CDR1 ENHRY, CDR2 SYGVKD. In DNA, the CDR3 is TGTGCCATCAGTGAGCCTAGCAGCACAGATACGCAGTATTTT. Amino acids: CAISEPSSTDTQYF.

In regard to this clone: Additional DNA sequences in this sample encode the identical CDR3. The J gene is TRBJ1-2, the V gene TRBV5-4; 9 nucleotides align to TRBD1. Germline V gene sequence: CDR1 SGHNT, CDR2 YYREEE (reference sequence). J gave up 4 bases and V 0 bases, and 4 bases lay outside the gene matches. This CDR3 is 15 amino acids long. In DNA form, the CDR3 reads TGTGCCAGCAGCTTGGCCGGGACAGGGTCCTATGGCTACACCTTC. Protein sequence: CASSLAGTGSYGYTF.

The rearrangement links TRBV9 to TRBJ2-3; TRBD1 is a possible D gene (7 bases). V dropped 3 bases and J dropped 4 bases, with 15 bases sitting between them. This CDR3 is built from 15 residues. CDR1 is SGDLS and CDR2 is YYNGEE in the germline V gene. The CDR3 reads CASSAQGGASDTQYF. The CDR3 nucleotides are TGTGCCAGCAGCGCCCAGGGGGGCGCATCAGATACGCAGTATTTT.

V gene TRBV6-6 combines with J gene TRBJ1-1; tentatively, D is TRBD1 (5 bases). In germline, CDR1 is MNHNY, CDR2 SVGAGI (reference sequence). The ends were cut back, 5 bases at V and 11 bases at J, with 30 bases in the middle. The length of the CDR3 is 17 residues. CDR3 nucleotide sequence: TGTGCCAGCAGTCCGCGCGGGGCGGGTTCGTTATATTCATCGGCTTTCTTT. Its protein product is CASSPRGAGSLYSSAFF.

This chain uses TRBV7-9 with TRBJ1-4; D is perhaps TRBD1 (6 bases). The CDR3 runs 15 residues. Germline V lookup: CDR1 SEHNR, CDR2 FQNEAQ (reference sequence). Trimming removed 4 bases from V and 7 bases from J, with 16 bases in between. This CDR3 is CASSSLGQLSEKLFF. As DNA, the CDR3 is TGTGCCAGCAGCTCGCTAGGACAGTTATCTGAAAAACTGTTTTTT.

The chain employs TRBV6-5 and TRBJ2-5; 8 bases fit TRBD1. With 10 bases clipped from V and 1 base from J, the junction kept 5 bases outside the gene matches. The CDR3 runs 13 residues. Germline CDR1 and CDR2: MNHEY and SVGAGI. CDR3 residues: CATKDRGQETQYF. CDR3 DNA: TGTGCCACCAAAGACAGGGGCCAAGAGACCCAGTACTTC.

This chain joins TRBV10-3 and TRBJ2-5; D is perhaps TRBD2 (6 bases). V lost 4 bases to trimming and J lost 5 bases, with 11 bases between them. Germline values: CDR1 ENHRY, CDR2 SYGVKD. CDR3 length: 13 amino acids. The CDR3 protein is CAISGRESETQYF. CDR3 sequence (DNA): TGTGCCATCAGTGGCCGGGAGTCGGAGACCCAGTACTTC.

The chain couples TRBV6-2 or TRBV6-3 to TRBJ2-7; perhaps TRBD1 as D (5 bases). The CDR3 runs to 14 residues. The ends were cut back, 2 bases at V and 1 base at J, with 9 bases in the middle. Germline loops: CDR1 MNHEY, CDR2 SVGEGT. Here the CDR3 DNA reads TGTGCCAGCAGTTACGATAGGACATCCTACGAGCAGTACTTC. This sequence encodes CASSYDRTSYEQYF.

The chain couples TRBV7-8 to TRBJ2-1, with D perhaps matching TRBD2 (6 bases). The V and J ends lost 5 bases and 9 bases respectively, with 11 bases between them. CDR3 length: 12 residues. The germline V gene encodes CDR1 SGHVS and CDR2 FQNEAQ. The CDR3 is CASSLTSFEQFF. CDR3 DNA: TGTGCCAGCAGCCTAACTAGCTTTGAGCAGTTCTTC.

For the CDR3, the DNA is TGTGCCAGCAGCCGCGACAGCAGCAATCAGCCCCAGCATTTT. Encoded protein: CASSRDSSNQPQHF. The gene calls are TRBV6-2 or TRBV6-3 and TRBJ1-5; weak D call: TRBD1 (5 bases). Looked up from germline, CDR1 is MNHEY and CDR2 is SVGEGT. V lost 6 bases and J 1 base, leaving 10 bases between the germline ends. The CDR3 has 14 residues.

The CDR3 DNA sequence: TGTGCCAGCAGTTCGACAGGGGAAGGTGGCTACACCTTC. The encoded protein is CASSSTGEGGYTF. This rearrangement joins TRBV12-3 or TRBV12-4 to TRBJ1-2; 8 bases are shared with TRBD1. This CDR3 has 13 amino acids. After removal of 4 bases from V and 7 bases from J, the junction contained 5 bases not matched to a gene.

The genes are TRBV4-1 and TRBJ1-2, with D possibly being TRBD1 (6 bases). Deletions cut 6 bases from V and 6 bases from J, with 20 bases between. The CDR3 spans 15 residues. From germline, CDR1 is MGHRA and CDR2 YSYEKL. CDR3 coding DNA: TGCGCCAGCAGTTCCGGGACAAGGAAAAGTGATGGCTACACCTTC. Its protein product is CASSSGTRKSDGYTF.

The chain carries TRBV7-8 and TRBJ2-2; TRBD1 matches 9 bases. The CDR3 is 15 residues long. With 3 bases clipped from V and 3 bases from J, the junction kept 2 bases outside the gene matches. The germline gives CDR1 SGHVS, CDR2 FQNEAQ. Here the CDR3 DNA reads TGTGCCAGCAGCTTTAACAGGGGGCACACCGGGGAGCTGTTTTTT. This encodes CASSFNRGHTGELFF.

This sequence joins TRBV4-3 and TRBJ2-3; TRBD2 matches at 12 bases. CDR1 and CDR2 (germline): LGHNA, YSLEER. J lost 3 bases, V lost 4 bases, and 5 bases had no gene match. The CDR3 loop spans 16 amino acids. The DNA for the CDR3 is TGCGCCAGCAGCCTCAGCGGACTAGCGGGGACAGATACGCAGTATTTT. It specifies CASSLSGLAGTDTQYF.

V is TRBV29-1 and J is TRBJ1-2, with TRBD1 matching 10 bases. Germline V gives CDR1 SQVTM, CDR2 ANQGSEA. The CDR3 has 16 residues. J lost 3 bases, V lost 4 bases, and 11 bases had no gene match. In nucleotides, the CDR3 is TGCAGCGTTGTTGGGACAGGGGAGGTTATAGACTATGGCTACACCTTC. Translation: CSVVGTGEVIDYGYTF.

The J gene is TRBJ2-7, the V gene TRBV7-9, with 8 bases matching TRBD1. Germline CDR1 and CDR2: SEHNR and FQNEAQ (reference sequence). Trimming removed 5 bases from V and 7 bases from J; junction bases left unmatched: 7. The CDR3 length is 13 residues. Here the CDR3 reads CASSPDRAEEQYF. As DNA, the CDR3 is TGTGCCAGCAGCCCGGACAGGGCCGAAGAGCAGTACTTC.

The rearrangement joins TRBV5-3 to TRBJ2-4, with D possibly being TRBD2 (6 bases). TRBV5-3 is reported as an ORF; its role is uncertain. V was shortened by 9 bases and J by 3 bases, with 19 bases between the two germline ends. The CDR3 extends over 15 amino acids. The CDR3 region is CATNVMEGIKNIQYF. The CDR3 DNA sequence: TGTGCCACAAACGTTATGGAGGGCATCAAAAACATTCAGTACTTC.

The chain links TRBV5-1 to TRBJ2-7, with 8 bases that match TRBD1. The CDR3 spans 15 residues. Germline V CDR1 and CDR2: SGHRS, YFSETQ. J lost 2 bases, V lost 3 bases, and 7 bases had no gene match. CDR3 in amino acids: CASSWTGSDTYEQYF. CDR3 DNA sequence: TGCGCCAGCAGCTGGACAGGGAGCGATACCTACGAGCAGTACTTC.

The V call is TRBV4-2, the J call TRBJ2-2, with D possibly matching TRBD1 (5 bases). The CDR3 loop spans 18 amino acids. V lost 0 bases and J lost 3, with 17 bases in between. CDR1 and CDR2 (germline): LGHNA, YNFKEQ. CDR3 bases: TGTGCCAGCAGCCAAGAGCAGGGCAAACCTCGGGACACCGGGGAGCTGTTTTTT. This sequence encodes CASSQEQGKPRDTGELFF.

The rearrangement links TRBV19 to TRBJ1-5; D remains ambiguous. With 6 bases removed from V and 4 bases from J, the gap between germline ends came to 10 bases. The CDR3 is 13 residues long. Germline loops: CDR1 LNHDA, CDR2 SQIVND (reference sequence). The CDR3 sequence: CASREVSNQPQHF. The DNA for the CDR3 is TGTGCCAGTAGGGAGGTCAGTAATCAGCCCCAGCATTTT.

The V call is TRBV24-1, the J call TRBJ2-2; D gene uncertain. V lost 11 bases, J lost 5 bases, and 14 bases lay in between. The CDR3 consists of 13 residues. From germline, CDR1 is KGHDR and CDR2 SFDVKD. The CDR3 sequence: CAINTGATGELFF. DNA of the CDR3: TGTGCCATCAACACTGGAGCGACCGGGGAGCTGTTTTTT.

V is TRBV3-1 (or the pseudogene TRBV3-2) and J is TRBJ2-1; D might be TRBD2 (6 bases). Trimming left V 4 bases short and J 10 bases short, with 17 bases between. The CDR3 runs 14 residues. Germline CDR1 and CDR2: LGHDT and YNNKEL (reference sequence). The CDR3 sequence is CASSLEAGLEEQFF. CDR3 DNA: TGTGCCAGCAGCCTGGAGGCGGGATTGGAAGAGCAGTTCTTC.

This chain joins TRBV10-3 and TRBJ2-7, with a tentative D call TRBD2 (6 bases). The CDR3 totals 17 residues. With 3 bases removed from V and 1 base from J, the gap between germline ends came to 19 bases. The germline CDR1 and CDR2 sequences are ENHRY and SYGVKD. The CDR3 region is CAISDPEKRAQSYEQYF. In nucleotides, the CDR3 is TGTGCCATCAGTGATCCTGAGAAGCGGGCCCAATCCTACGAGCAGTACTTC.

The rearrangement joins TRBV7-2 to TRBJ1-3; D perhaps matches TRBD1 (5 bases). This CDR3 is 15 amino acids long. V was shortened by 1 base and J by 2 bases, with 9 bases between the two germline ends. Germline lookup yields CDR1 SGHTA and CDR2 FQGNSA. The CDR3, as DNA: TGTGCCAGCAGCTTAGTAGGGGTCCCTGGAAACACCATATATTTT. This sequence encodes CASSLVGVPGNTIYF.